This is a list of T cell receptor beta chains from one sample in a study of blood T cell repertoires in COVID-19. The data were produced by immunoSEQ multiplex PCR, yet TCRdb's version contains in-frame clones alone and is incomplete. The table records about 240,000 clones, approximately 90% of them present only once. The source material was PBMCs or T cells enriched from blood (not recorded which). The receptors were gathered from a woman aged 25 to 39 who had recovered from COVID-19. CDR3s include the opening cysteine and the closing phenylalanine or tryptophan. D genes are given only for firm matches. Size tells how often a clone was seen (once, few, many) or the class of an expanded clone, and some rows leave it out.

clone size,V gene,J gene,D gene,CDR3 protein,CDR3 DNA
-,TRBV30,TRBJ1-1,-,CAWTSPGRANTEAFF,TGTGCCTGGACCTCCCCGGGCAGGGCGAACACTGAAGCTTTCTTT
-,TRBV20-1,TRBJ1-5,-,CSASLGAWDQPQHF,TGCAGTGCTAGTTTAGGGGCTTGGGATCAGCCCCAGCATTTT
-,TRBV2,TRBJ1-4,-,CASSEAVGKLFF,TGTGCCAGCAGTGAGGCGGTCGGAAAACTGTTTTTT
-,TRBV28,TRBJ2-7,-,CASSLGGYEQYF,TGTGCCAGCAGTCTGGGGGGCTACGAGCAGTACTTC
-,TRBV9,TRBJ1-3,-,CASSVRGSGNTIYF,TGTGCCAGCAGCGTTCGAGGGTCTGGAAACACCATATATTTT
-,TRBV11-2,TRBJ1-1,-,CASSLRSGGENTEAFF,TGTGCCAGCAGCTTAAGGTCGGGTGGAGAGAACACTGAAGCTTTCTTT
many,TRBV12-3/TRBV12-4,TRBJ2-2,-,CASSLGETGELFF,TGTGCCAGCAGTTTAGGAGAAACCGGGGAGCTGTTTTTT
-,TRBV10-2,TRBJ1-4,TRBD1,CASSEKRGTGVNEKLFF,TGCGCCAGCAGTGAGAAGAGGGGGACAGGAGTTAATGAAAAACTGTTTTTT
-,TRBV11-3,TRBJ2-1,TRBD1,CASSTGQGAGEQFF,TGTGCCAGCAGCACCGGACAGGGGGCTGGTGAGCAGTTCTTC
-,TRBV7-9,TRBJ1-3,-,CASSGQGNGNTIYF,TGTGCCAGCAGTGGTCAGGGGAACGGAAACACCATATATTTT
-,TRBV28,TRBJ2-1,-,CASSLDQGNNEQFF,TGTGCCAGCAGTTTGGATCAGGGCAACAATGAGCAGTTCTTC
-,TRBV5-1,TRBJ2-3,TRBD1,CASSLGTRGRSDTQYF,TGCGCCAGCAGCTTGGGGACCAGGGGGCGGAGCGATACGCAGTATTTT
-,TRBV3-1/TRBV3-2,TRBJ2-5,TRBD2,CASSLQAGTQETQYF,TGTGCCAGCAGCCTTCAAGCGGGAACCCAAGAGACCCAGTACTTC
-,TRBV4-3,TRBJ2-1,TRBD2,CASSRLSGGDYNEQFF,TGCGCCAGCAGCCGGCTAAGCGGGGGCGACTACAATGAGCAGTTCTTC
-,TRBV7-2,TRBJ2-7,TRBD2,CASSLAGTSTFYEQYF,TGTGCCAGCAGCTTAGCCGGGACTAGTACTTTCTACGAGCAGTACTTC
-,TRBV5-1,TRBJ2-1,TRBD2,CASSGTSGFRSSYNEQFF,TGCGCCAGCAGCGGGACTAGCGGATTCAGGAGCTCCTACAATGAGCAGTTCTTC